One sample yielded the 10 T cell receptor beta chains listed below, sequenced in a study of blood T cells in healthy people across ages. A second roughly 6 to 12 cycle PCR used barcoded and J-beta primers. TCRdb ran MiXCR on the 5' RACE reads and lists one entry per CDR3 protein. This repertoire shows 850,000 to 1,300,000 distinct CDR3 sequences, under 45% found once; its top ten account for 15% to 20%. The sample was blood. The receptors stem from a woman in her sixties in good health.

The V call is TRBV4-2, the J call TRBJ2-1; the match to TRBD1 covers 7 bases. Germline-derived CDR1 and CDR2 are LGHNA and YNFKEQ. J gave up 8 bases and V 4 bases, and 5 bases lay outside the gene matches. The CDR3 has 13 residues. Here the CDR3 DNA reads TGTGCCAGCAGCCCCCAGCAGGGGGATGAGCAGTTCTTC. As protein: CASSPQQGDEQFF.

The chain uses TRBV2 and TRBJ2-1; 8 bases line up with TRBD2. Germline V lookup: CDR1 SNHLY, CDR2 FYNNEI. The junction had 8 bases not matched to a gene; V was cut back by 2 bases and J by 2 bases. There are 17 residues in the CDR3. CDR3 DNA sequence: TGTGCCAGCAGTGAAAGAGGGACGGGAGGGCCCTACAATGAGCAGTTCTTC. It specifies CASSERGTGGPYNEQFF.

This sequence joins TRBV2 and TRBJ2-3, with TRBD2 matching over 11 bases. Germline V gene sequence: CDR1 SNHLY, CDR2 FYNNEI. V trimming: 11 bases; J trimming: 5 bases; junction bases outside the gene matches: 15. CDR3 size: 16 residues. The DNA of the CDR3 is TGTGCCCCCCGACGGGAACTAGCGGGAGATCGAGATACGCAGTATTTT. It encodes CAPRRELAGDRDTQYF.

With respect to this clonotype: This sequence may be a read error, since a much larger clone differs from it by one base. The chain couples TRBV6-1 to TRBJ2-1; D not certain. Germline V CDR1 and CDR2: MNHNS, SASEGT. Trimming shortened V by 4 bases and J by 0 bases, and 13 bases separated the two germline ends. This CDR3 is built from 16 residues. CDR3 DNA sequence: TGTGCCAGCAGTGGAAAGTCTGCAAGCTCCTACAATGAGCAGTTCTTC. Translating it yields CASSGKSASSYNEQFF.

This chain connects TRBV7-8 to TRBJ2-3; the D is unclear. There are 17 residues in the CDR3. The ends were cut back, 1 base at V and 3 bases at J, with 17 bases in the middle. Germline-derived CDR1 and CDR2 are SGHVS and FQNEAQ. This chain's CDR3 is CASSLVGLAGRTDTQYF. DNA of the CDR3: TGTGCCAGCAGCTTAGTTGGTCTCGCCGGAAGGACAGATACGCAGTATTTT. Full variable domain (remainder filled in from reference TRBV7-8 and TRBJ2-3): GAGVSQSPRYKVAKRGQDVALRCDPISGHVSLFWYQQALGQGPEFLTYFQNEAQLDKSGLPSDRFFAERPEGSVSTLKIQRTQQEDSAVYLCASSLVGLAGRTDTQYFGPGTRLTVL.

This clonotype has more than one count but fewer than ten. V and J are TRBV27 and TRBJ2-5; 7 bases align to TRBD1. Trimming removed 8 bases from V and 9 bases from J; junction bases left unmatched: 15. Per germline, CDR1 MNHEY and CDR2 SMNVEV (reference sequence). This CDR3 has 14 amino acids. The DNA of the CDR3 is TGTGCCAGCCGAGGGGGCAAGCGACCTGGGGCCCAGTACTTC. Its protein product is CASRGGKRPGAQYF.

This clonotype was observed once. The genes are TRBV7-6 and TRBJ2-1; TRBD2 aligns across 7 bases. With V trimmed by 2 bases and J by 9 bases, 16 bases remained unmatched. Germline CDR1 SGHVS, CDR2 FNYEAQ. This CDR3 region has 17 residues. The CDR3 here is CASSLNRLAFQSGEQFF. The CDR3 bases are TGTGCCAGCAGCTTAAATCGACTAGCTTTCCAGTCGGGTGAGCAGTTCTTC.

This chain joins TRBV10-3 and TRBJ2-4; D is possibly TRBD1 or TRBD2 (6 bases each). Germline V gene lookup returns CDR1 ENHRY and CDR2 SYGVKD. The CDR3 is made up of 15 amino acids. The V end was cut by 0 bases, the J end by 13 bases, with 19 bases between. The CDR3 protein is CAISESKGGPGEQYF. The CDR3 DNA follows: TGTGCCATCAGTGAGTCGAAGGGGGGCCCAGGAGAGCAGTACTTC.

This clonotype was observed a handful of times. The CDR3 region is CASSPLRNEQFF. In DNA, the CDR3 is TGTGCCAGCAGTCCCCTCCGGAATGAGCAGTTCTTC. The chain recombines TRBV12-3 or TRBV12-4 with TRBJ2-1; D gene unclear. Trimming removed 5 bases at V and 7 bases at J, with 9 bases between. This CDR3 region has 12 residues.

In regard to this clonotype: Germline and junction disagree at one end, which may indicate a read error. J is TRBJ2-7 and V is TRBV29-1; the match to TRBD2 covers 11 bases. Germline V gene sequence: CDR1 SQVTM, CDR2 ANQGSEA. The CDR3 runs to 17 residues. The DNA of the CDR3 is TGCAGCGCCGGGCGGGGACTAGCGGCCATAAGCTCCTACAAGCAGTACTTC. Translation gives CSAGRGLAAISSYKQYF.